This entry concerns a single TCR beta chain. The sample originates from a study of T cell responses to AZD1222 COVID-19 vaccine. The CDR3 has 15 amino acids. Germline-derived CDR1 and CDR2 are SGHKS and YYEKEE (reference sequence). Trimming cost V 5 bases and J 5 bases; bases outside gene matches: 9. Produced via immunoSEQ multiplex PCR; TCRdb's table is partial and in-frame only. The sample lists roughly 100,000 clones, roughly 91% occurring once. The material sequenced was peripheral blood, taken on day 0 of AZD1222 vaccination. The clonotype originates from an adult in good health. The V gene is TRBV5-5, the J gene TRBJ1-5, with 8 bases lining up with TRBD1. CDR3 loop: CASSFQGAQDQPQHF. CDR3 DNA: TGTGCCAGCAGTTTCCAGGGGGCGCAGGATCAGCCCCAGCATTTT.